Listed here are 30 T cell receptor beta chains from one sample, sequenced in a study of shared clonotypes between healthy human individuals. Clones were read by immunoSEQ multiplex PCR, and TCRdb kept only the in-frame ones, dropping some. The sample records more than 2,000,000 clones, 85% to 95% being singletons. The sample comprised naive CD4+ T cells from PBMCs. Subset specified: CD45RA+ positively selected. These receptor sequences come from a man between 18 and 35 years old in good health. Some clones in this sample may be carry-over from other donors' samples.

V is TRBV5-6 and J is TRBJ2-3, with 8 positions matching TRBD1. The germline gives CDR1 SGHDT, CDR2 YYEEEE. This CDR3 has 15 amino acids. The ends lost 1 base at V and 5 bases at J; junction bases unmatched: 6. The CDR3 spells CASSLSGQGLDTQYF. CDR3 in DNA: TGTGCCAGCAGCTTGTCTGGACAGGGATTAGATACGCAGTATTTT.

CDR3 nucleotide sequence: TGTGCCATCAGTGAGTTGGACGGTGAAGCTTTCTTT. This gives the protein CAISELDGEAFF. This sequence joins TRBV10-3 and TRBJ1-1; D is unclear. V was cut by 1 base and J by 7 bases, with 7 bases left in between. CDR1 is ENHRY and CDR2 is SYGVKD in the germline V gene. The CDR3 covers 12 residues.

The rearrangement links TRBV28 to TRBJ1-1, with 8 positions matching TRBD1. Germline trimming cut 10 bases from V and 0 bases from J; bases unmatched to any gene: 4. CDR3 size: 13 residues. Germline CDR1 reads MDHEN; CDR2 reads SYDVKM. The CDR3 sequence: CAISTGVNTEAFF. In nucleotides, the CDR3 is TGTGCCATATCGACAGGGGTGAACACTGAAGCTTTCTTT.

V is TRBV10-3 and J is TRBJ1-1; D gene uncertain. Germline CDR1 is ENHRY and CDR2 is SYGVKD. This CDR3 has 13 residues. V was shortened by 4 bases and J by 8 bases, with 14 bases between the two germline ends. In DNA, the CDR3 is TGTGCCATCAGTGGGCGAGGTGATGCCGAAGCTTTCTTT. This encodes CAISGRGDAEAFF.

The chain links TRBV28 to TRBJ1-5; D gene uncertain. Germline V gives CDR1 MDHEN, CDR2 SYDVKM. The V end was cut by 5 bases, the J end by 3 bases, with 17 bases between. The CDR3 extends over 16 amino acids. This CDR3 reads CASSPFPYSYNQPQHF. Written as DNA, the CDR3 is TGTGCCAGCAGTCCCTTCCCCTACAGTTACAATCAGCCCCAGCATTTT.

In nucleotides, the CDR3 is TGTGCCAGCAGCCCAGGGGGATTATACGAGGGCTACACCTTC. Translated, it gives CASSPGGLYEGYTF. The chain links TRBV7-3 to TRBJ1-2, with TRBD1 matching over 7 bases. Germline values: CDR1 SGHTA, CDR2 FQGTGA. V lost 5 bases to trimming and J lost 8 bases; unmatched junction nucleotides: 11. The CDR3 is 14 residues long.

This clone was counted once. V usage is TRBV7-2 and J usage is TRBJ1-5, with D unresolved. The germline V gene has CDR1 SGHTA and CDR2 FQGNSA. This CDR3 is 13 amino acids long. Trimming shortened V by 5 bases and J by 4 bases, and 9 bases separated the two germline ends. The CDR3 nucleotides read TGTGCCAGCAGCATTCGGGTGAATCAGCCCCAGCATTTT. Protein sequence: CASSIRVNQPQHF. Full variable domain (rest looked up from reference TRBV7-2 and TRBJ1-5): GAGVSQSPSNKVTEKGKDVELRCDPISGHTALYWYRQSLGQGLEFLIYFQGNSAPDKSGLPSDRFSAERTGGSVSTLTIQRTQQEDSAVYLCASSIRVNQPQHFGDGTRLSIL.

The chain employs TRBV6-1 and TRBJ2-6, with D unclear. The CDR3 consists of 14 residues. Trimming removed 7 bases at V and 0 bases at J, with 7 bases between. Germline loops: CDR1 MNHNS, CDR2 SASEGT. CDR3 nucleotide sequence: TGTGCCAGCAAGACCCTCTCTGGGGCCAACGTCCTGACTTTC. This gives the protein CASKTLSGANVLTF.

The chain is built from TRBV7-2 and TRBJ2-7; 10 bases line up with TRBD1. CDR3 size: 15 residues. Germline V gene data show CDR1 as SGHTA and CDR2 as FQGNSA. The V and J ends lost 6 bases and 3 bases, in that order; junction bases with no gene match: 8. CDR3 residues: CASSRTGGRLYEQYF. The CDR3 DNA follows: TGTGCCAGCAGTCGGACAGGGGGGCGCCTCTACGAGCAGTACTTC.

This clone appeared once. This chain joins TRBV7-9 and TRBJ2-5, with D perhaps matching TRBD1 or TRBD2 (5 bases each). The CDR3 is 15 amino acids. V lost 5 bases and J lost 5, with 18 bases in between. The germline CDR1 and CDR2 sequences are SEHNR and FQNEAQ (reference sequence). CDR3 nucleotides: TGTGCCAGCAGCAAAGGGGAACGGGGCGGGGAGACCCAGTACTTC. Translated, it gives CASSKGERGGETQYF.

This rearrangement joins TRBV28 to TRBJ2-1; 8 positions agree with TRBD2. J lost 5 bases, V lost 7 bases, and 10 bases had no gene match. CDR3 length equals 15 residues. Per germline, CDR1 MDHEN and CDR2 SYDVKM. The CDR3 reads CASTRSGSPHNEQFF. In DNA, the CDR3 is TGTGCCAGCACCCGAAGCGGGAGCCCCCACAATGAGCAGTTCTTC.

V gene TRBV27 combines with J gene TRBJ2-5; 8 bases are shared with TRBD1. With 2 bases clipped from V and 2 bases from J, the junction kept 7 bases outside the gene matches. From germline, CDR1 is MNHEY and CDR2 SMNVEV (reference sequence). There are 16 residues in the CDR3. CDR3 sequence reads: CASSLRTGRRQETQYF. The CDR3 nucleotides are TGTGCCAGCAGTTTAAGGACAGGGAGGCGGCAAGAGACCCAGTACTTC.

The chain couples TRBV5-4 to TRBJ1-2, with 7 nucleotides matching TRBD1. Germline CDR1 is SGHNT and CDR2 is YYREEE (reference sequence). J gave up 7 bases and V 3 bases, and 9 bases lay outside the gene matches. There are 14 residues in the CDR3. CDR3 coding DNA: TGTGCCAGCAGCTCGGGGAACAGGGGCGCTGGCTACACCTTC. It translates to CASSSGNRGAGYTF.

J is TRBJ2-7 and V is TRBV28; tentative D call: TRBD1 (6 bases). This CDR3 region has 14 residues. Germline loops: CDR1 MDHEN, CDR2 SYDVKM. Trimming removed 5 bases at V and 2 bases at J, with 13 bases between. CDR3 in amino acids: CASSETGSPYEQYF. In DNA form, the CDR3 reads TGTGCCAGCAGTGAAACAGGGAGCCCCTACGAGCAGTACTTC.

This chain joins TRBV29-1 and TRBJ2-7; D is uncertain. The V gene's germline CDR1 is SQVTM and CDR2 ANQGSEA. The V end was cut by 4 bases, the J end by 11 bases, with 18 bases between. The CDR3 is made up of 12 amino acids. CDR3 in amino acids: CSVGAPEFIEYF. The CDR3 DNA reads as TGCAGCGTTGGGGCGCCAGAGTTTATAGAGTACTTC.

The chain couples TRBV23-1 to TRBJ1-5, with D unclear. TRBV23-1 is marked as an open reading frame, function uncertain. There are 16 residues in the CDR3. The V end was cut by 2 bases, the J end by 0 bases, with 11 bases between. This CDR3 is CASSQGLFHSNQPQHF. For the CDR3, the DNA is TGCGCCAGCAGTCAAGGCTTGTTCCATAGCAATCAGCCCCAGCATTTT.

V is TRBV28 and J is TRBJ2-3, with a weak D call TRBD2 (6 bases). With 5 bases removed from V and 3 bases from J, the gap between germline ends came to 15 bases. The CDR3 has 15 residues. CDR1 is MDHEN and CDR2 is SYDVKM in the germline V gene. In DNA, the CDR3 is TGTGCCAGCAGTCCCCCTGCGGGGCCGACAGATACGCAGTATTTT. As protein: CASSPPAGPTDTQYF.

The chain's CDR3 is CASSFPNRHEQYF. The DNA of the CDR3 is TGTGCCAGCAGCTTCCCCAACCGCCACGAGCAGTACTTC. J is TRBJ2-7 and V is TRBV7-2; the D is unclear. CDR1 SGHTA and CDR2 FQGNSA come from the germline V gene. Trimming shortened V by 3 bases and J by 5 bases, and 11 bases separated the two germline ends. This CDR3 spans 13 amino acids.

The table lists this clone with a few counts. The chain recombines TRBV7-6 with TRBJ2-1; possible D gene TRBD2, 6 bases. The CDR3 is 12 amino acids. With 1 base removed from V and 8 bases from J, the gap between germline ends came to 6 bases. CDR1 is SGHVS and CDR2 is FNYEAQ in the germline V gene. DNA of the CDR3: TGTGCCAGCAGCTTAGGGAGGGATGAGCAGTTCTTC. Encoded protein: CASSLGRDEQFF.

J is TRBJ1-1 and V is TRBV6-5, with no clear D. Germline V CDR1 and CDR2: MNHEY, SVGAGI. V shed 6 bases and J shed 6 bases, with 14 bases lying between them. CDR3 length: 13 residues. The CDR3 loop reads CASSKTRVSEAFF. CDR3 bases: TGTGCCAGCAGCAAAACGAGGGTCTCTGAAGCTTTCTTT.

V and J are TRBV7-3 and TRBJ1-5, with 7 nucleotides matching TRBD1. Germline CDR1 reads SGHTA; CDR2 reads FQGTGA. This CDR3 contains 14 residues. Germline trimming cut 3 bases from V and 5 bases from J; bases unmatched to any gene: 4. The CDR3 reads CASSFRTGDQPQHF. CDR3 in DNA: TGTGCCAGCAGCTTCAGGACAGGCGATCAGCCCCAGCATTTT.

The genes are TRBV1 and TRBJ2-1; TRBD2, as called in the table, went unchecked against the DNA. TRBV1 is given as a pseudogene. This CDR3 region has 19 residues. The CDR3 bases are TGCACCAGCAGCCAAGAACGTCTGGAGGAGGGAGGATCCCTCAATGAGCAGTTCTTC. Translated: CTSSQERLEEGGSLNEQFF.

The CDR3 DNA is TGTGCCAGCAGCGACAGGGCCCACGAGCAGTACTTC. Translation gives CASSDRAHEQYF. V gene TRBV28 combines with J gene TRBJ2-7, with 7 bases matching TRBD1. V trimming: 6 bases; J trimming: 5 bases; junction bases outside the gene matches: 4. The germline gives CDR1 MDHEN, CDR2 SYDVKM. This CDR3 contains 12 residues.

CDR3 nucleotide sequence: TGTGCCAGCAGTCCCCCGCAACGCGAGCAGTACTTC. As protein: CASSPPQREQYF. The rearrangement joins TRBV6-6 to TRBJ2-7; D gene ambiguous. This CDR3 contains 12 residues. Trimming pared 5 bases from V and 6 bases from J, leaving 11 bases between. Per germline, CDR1 MNHNY and CDR2 SVGAGI (reference sequence).

The gene calls are TRBV5-1 and TRBJ1-2; D remains ambiguous. CDR1 SGHRS and CDR2 YFSETQ come from the germline V gene. Trimming cost V 4 bases and J 1 base, with 17 bases left between them. This CDR3 spans 16 amino acids. CDR3 bases: TGCGCCAGCAGCCCCTCAGATCGACACTATAACTATGGCTACACCTTC. Translating it yields CASSPSDRHYNYGYTF. The whole variable domain, remainder taken from reference TRBV5-1 and TRBJ1-2, is KAGVTQTPRYLIKTRGQQVTLSCSPISGHRSVSWYQQTPGQGLQFLFEYFSETQRNKGNFPGRFSGRQFSNSRSEMNVSTLELGDSALYLCASSPSDRHYNYGYTFGSGTRLTVV.

The chain has TRBV5-4 and TRBJ2-5; 7 bases map to TRBD1. With V trimmed by 0 bases and J by 5 bases, 4 bases remained unmatched. This CDR3 is built from 14 residues. Germline V CDR1 and CDR2: SGHNT, YYREEE (reference sequence). The CDR3 is CASSLDPTGETQYF. The CDR3 DNA is TGTGCCAGCAGCTTGGATCCGACAGGGGAGACCCAGTACTTC. Combining the CDR3 with reference TRBV5-4 and TRBJ2-5 gives the whole variable domain ETGVTQSPTHLIKTRGQQVTLRCSSQSGHNTVSWYQQALGQGPQFIFQYYREEENGRGNFPPRFSGLQFPNYSSELNVNALELDDSALYLCASSLDPTGETQYFGPGTRLLVL.

This clone occurred a few times. The rearrangement joins TRBV4-1 to TRBJ1-5, with a possible D match to TRBD1 (5 bases). The germline V gene has CDR1 MGHRA and CDR2 YSYEKL. The CDR3 spans 13 residues. The germline V and J ends were trimmed by 5 bases and 5 bases, with 10 bases remaining between them. The CDR3 nucleotides are TGCGCCAGCAGCGCAGACAGCTATCAGCCCCAGCATTTT. Residues: CASSADSYQPQHF.

This chain uses TRBV29-1 with TRBJ2-3; unclear D gene. The CDR3 runs to 12 residues. Germline V lookup: CDR1 SQVTM, CDR2 ANQGSEA. V lost 3 bases, J lost 5 bases, and 9 bases lay in between. As DNA, the CDR3 is TGCAGCGTTGAGACCCTTGAAGATACGCAGTATTTT. Translating it yields CSVETLEDTQYF.

V gene TRBV28 combines with J gene TRBJ1-3; TRBD1 might be the D (5 bases). Germline V CDR1 and CDR2: MDHEN, SYDVKM. The CDR3 contains 14 residues. The germline V and J ends were trimmed by 10 bases and 2 bases, with 15 bases remaining between them. CDR3 region: CATSPGGAGNTIYF. CDR3 DNA sequence: TGTGCCACCTCCCCGGGGGGTGCTGGAAACACCATATATTTT.

The gene calls are TRBV19 and TRBJ1-5; no firm D call. Trimming took 5 bases from V and 11 from J, leaving 16 bases between them. Per germline, CDR1 LNHDA and CDR2 SQIVND (reference sequence). There are 13 residues in the CDR3. The CDR3 DNA reads TGTGCCAGTAGTGTTACTTCAATCAGGACCCAGCATTTT. Translation gives CASSVTSIRTQHF. The full variable domain, its missing parts supplied by reference TRBV19 and TRBJ1-5, is DGGITQSPKYLFRKEGQNVTLSCEQNLNHDAMYWYRQDPGQGLRLIYYSQIVNDFQKGDIAEGYSVSREKKESFPLTVTSAQKNPTAFYLCASSVTSIRTQHFGDGTRLSIL.